The source of this TCR beta chain is a study of blood T cell repertoires in COVID-19. Repertoires were generated with immunoSEQ multiplex PCR, while TCRdb's copy carries only in-frame clones and drops some. The repertoire holds roughly 380,000 clones, with about 91% as singletons. Germline CDR1 and CDR2: KGHSH and LQKENI. CDR3 length: 14 amino acids. Trimming shortened V by 1 base and J by 2 bases, and 8 bases separated the two germline ends. This TCR derives from a woman aged 40 to 50 with COVID-19, enrolled during active disease. The chain carries TRBV18 and TRBJ1-1; a weak D match, TRBD1 (6 bases). The sample consisted of peripheral blood. In DNA form, the CDR3 reads TGTGCCAGCTCACCACTGGGGGCAAACACTGAAGCTTTCTTT. This encodes CASSPLGANTEAFF.